Following are 5 T cell receptor beta chains from one sample sequenced in a study of blood T cell repertoires in COVID-19. The data were produced by immunoSEQ multiplex PCR, yet TCRdb's version contains in-frame clones alone and is incomplete. The sample includes 90,000 to 120,000 clones, 65% to 80% of them seen just once. The sample consisted of peripheral blood. These receptors were collected from a woman in her thirties or forties with acute or convalescent COVID-19.

The chain is built from TRBV10-2 and TRBJ1-5; unclear D gene. Trimming left V 2 bases short and J 7 bases short, with 18 bases between. The CDR3 sequence is 16 residues long. CDR1 and CDR2 (germline): WSHSY, SAAADI. In nucleotides, the CDR3 is TGCGCCAGCAGTGAGCCCCCCGTGACAATAGAACAGCCCCAGCATTTT. Encoded protein: CASSEPPVTIEQPQHF.

This chain connects TRBV9 to TRBJ2-3; 8 bases align to TRBD2. Trimming at V came to 4 bases and at J to 0 bases, leaving 4 bases not matched to a gene. The CDR3 length is 15 residues. Per germline, CDR1 SGDLS and CDR2 YYNGEE. CDR3 amino acids: CASSQSGSSTDTQYF. The CDR3 DNA is TGTGCCAGCAGCCAGAGCGGGAGTAGCACAGATACGCAGTATTTT.

The chain joins TRBV30 to TRBJ1-6, with 9 bases aligning to TRBD1. After removal of 2 bases from V and 4 bases from J, the junction contained 3 bases not matched to a gene. This CDR3 has 15 amino acids. Germline V gives CDR1 GTSNPN, CDR2 SVGIG (reference sequence). The CDR3 protein is CAWSLTGGYNSPLHF. The CDR3 nucleotides read TGTGCCTGGAGTCTGACAGGGGGGTATAATTCACCCCTCCACTTT.

V is TRBV15 and J is TRBJ2-3, with D perhaps TRBD1 (5 bases). This CDR3 is 14 amino acids long. Looked up from germline, CDR1 is LNHNV and CDR2 is YYDKDF (reference sequence). V gave up 1 base and J gave up 4 bases, with 9 bases separating them. The CDR3 protein is CATSRAGFPDTQYF. The DNA for the CDR3 is TGTGCCACCAGCAGAGCAGGGTTTCCAGATACGCAGTATTTT.

This sequence joins TRBV6-2 or TRBV6-3 and TRBJ1-5, with 7 bases fitting TRBD1. With 5 bases clipped from V and 5 bases from J, the junction kept 3 bases outside the gene matches. Germline V lookup: CDR1 MNHEY, CDR2 SVGEGT. This CDR3 contains 13 residues. The CDR3 DNA reads as TGTGCCAGCAGTAAAGGGGGCGATCAGCCCCAGCATTTT. Amino acids: CASSKGGDQPQHF.